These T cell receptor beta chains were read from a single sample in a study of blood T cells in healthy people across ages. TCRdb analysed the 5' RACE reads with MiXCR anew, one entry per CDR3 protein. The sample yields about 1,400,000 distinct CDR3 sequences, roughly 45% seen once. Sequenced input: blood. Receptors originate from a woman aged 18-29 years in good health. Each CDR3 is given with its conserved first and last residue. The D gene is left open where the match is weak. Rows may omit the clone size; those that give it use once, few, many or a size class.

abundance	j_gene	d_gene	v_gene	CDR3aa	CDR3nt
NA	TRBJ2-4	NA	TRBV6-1	CASLSWVSKNIQYF	TGTGCCAGTCTCTCTTGGGTGTCCAAAAACATTCAGTACTTC
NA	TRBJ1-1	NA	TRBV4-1	CASSQEGTGRLNTGAFF	TGCGCCAGCAGCCAAGAGGGTACCGGGCGCTTGAACACTGGAGCTTTCTTT
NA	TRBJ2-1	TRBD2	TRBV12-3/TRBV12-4	CASSKGLAGVSYNEQFF	TGTGCCAGCAGTAAGGGACTAGCGGGAGTGTCGTACAATGAGCAGTTCTTC
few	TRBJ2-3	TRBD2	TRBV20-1	CSARESSGSILADTQYF	TGCAGTGCTAGAGAGAGTAGCGGGAGCATCTTGGCAGATACGCAGTATTTT
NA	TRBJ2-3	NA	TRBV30	CAWMGRAGLFSTDTQYF	TGTGCCTGGATGGGGCGTGCGGGGTTATTTAGCACAGATACGCAGTATTTT
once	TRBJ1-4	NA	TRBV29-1	CSVASLGTNNEKLFF	TGCAGCGTTGCATCGTTAGGGACGAATAATGAAAAACTGTTTTTT
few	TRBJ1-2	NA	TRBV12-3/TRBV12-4	CASSLLLYYGYTF	TGTGCCAGCAGTTTACTTCTTTACTATGGCTACACCTTC
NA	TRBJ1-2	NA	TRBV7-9	CASSKQEPGAYGYTF	TGTGCCAGCAGCAAACAGGAGCCGGGGGCTTATGGCTACACCTTC
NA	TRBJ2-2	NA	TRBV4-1	CASSQERDRNTGELFF	TGCGCCAGCAGCCAAGAGAGGGACCGGAACACCGGGGAGCTGTTTTTT
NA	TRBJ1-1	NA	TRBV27	CASSLLNPLNTEAFF	TGTGCCAGCAGTTTATTAAACCCGCTGAACACTGAAGCTTTCTTT
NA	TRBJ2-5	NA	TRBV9	CASSAAPSSAQETQYF	TGTGCCAGCAGCGCAGCACCCTCTAGCGCGCAAGAGACCCAGTACTTC
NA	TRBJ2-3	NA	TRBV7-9	CASSLPVDTQYF	TGTGCCAGCAGCCTACCAGTCGATACGCAGTATTTT
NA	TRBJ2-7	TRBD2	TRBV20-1	CSARGSGTSGGAYLNEQYF	TGCAGTGCTAGGGGGTCCGGGACTAGCGGGGGGGCTTATCTCAACGAGCAGTACTTC
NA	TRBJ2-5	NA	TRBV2	CASDLLRQETQYF	TGTGCCAGCGATCTCCTGAGACAAGAGACCCAGTACTTC
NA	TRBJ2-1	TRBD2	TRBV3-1	CASSPWTSGSVVPNNEQFF	TGTGCCAGCAGCCCTTGGACTAGCGGGAGTGTAGTCCCGAACAATGAGCAGTTCTTC
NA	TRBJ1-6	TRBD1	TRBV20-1	CSAKVGQFYNSPLHF	TGCAGTGCTAAGGTGGGACAGTTCTATAATTCACCCCTCCACTTT
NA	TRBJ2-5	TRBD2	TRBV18	CASSPLRGGQQETQYF	TGTGCCAGCTCACCTCTCCGCGGGGGGCAACAAGAGACCCAGTACTTC
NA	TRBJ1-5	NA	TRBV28	CASSARDPRAQPQHF	TGTGCCAGCAGTGCCCGGGACCCCCGCGCGCAGCCCCAGCATTTT
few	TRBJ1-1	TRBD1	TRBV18	CASNSQGVDTEAFF	TGTGCCAGCAATTCCCAGGGGGTAGACACTGAAGCTTTCTTT
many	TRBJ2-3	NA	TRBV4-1	CASSRPGTGTTQYF	TGCGCCAGCAGCCGCCCAGGTACGGGGACGACGCAGTATTTT
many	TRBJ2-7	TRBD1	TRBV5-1	CASSLGGTGSYEQYF	TGTGCCAGCAGCTTAGGGGGGACAGGGTCCTACGAGCAGTACTTC
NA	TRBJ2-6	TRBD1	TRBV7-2	CASSLQGQGADSGANVLTF	TGTGCCAGCAGCTTACAGGGACAGGGGGCCGACTCTGGGGCCAACGTCCTGACTTTC
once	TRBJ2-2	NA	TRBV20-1	CSAPTASNTGELFF	TGCAGTGCCCCGACGGCCTCGAACACCGGGGAGCTGTTTTTT
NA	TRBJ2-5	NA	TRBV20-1	CSARDVRLGETQYF	TGCAGTGCTAGAGATGTTCGGCTAGGCGAGACCCAGTACTTC
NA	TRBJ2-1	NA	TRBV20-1	CSAPLNEQFF	TGCAGTGCTCCCCTCAATGAGCAGTTCTTC
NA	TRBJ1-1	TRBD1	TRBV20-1	CSAPITGEDTEAFF	TGCAGTGCCCCTATTACAGGGGAGGACACTGAAGCTTTCTTT
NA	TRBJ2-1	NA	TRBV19	CASTSRRGNEQFF	TGTGCCAGTACCTCCCGGCGGGGCAATGAGCAGTTCTTC
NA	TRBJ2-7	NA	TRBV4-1	CASSQGDTYEQYF	TGCGCCAGCAGCCAAGGCGACACTTACGAGCAGTACTTC
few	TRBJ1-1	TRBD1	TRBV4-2	CASSQEVLIQGQENRGAFF	TGTGCCAGCAGCCAAGAAGTACTTATTCAGGGACAGGAGAACCGCGGCGCTTTCTTT
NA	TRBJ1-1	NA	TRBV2	CAIGQLNTEAFF	TGTGCCATAGGACAGCTTAACACTGAAGCTTTCTTT
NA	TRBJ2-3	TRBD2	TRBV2	CASSDRSGRSTDTQYF	TGTGCCAGCAGTGATCGTAGCGGGAGGTCCACAGATACGCAGTATTTT
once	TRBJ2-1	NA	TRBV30	CAWSAGVGMDNEQFF	TGTGCCTGGAGTGCCGGGGTCGGAATGGACAATGAGCAGTTCTTC
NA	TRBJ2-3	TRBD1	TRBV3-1	CASSQEAGTGTTDTQYF	TGTGCCAGCAGCCAAGAAGCCGGGACAGGGACGACAGATACGCAGTATTTT
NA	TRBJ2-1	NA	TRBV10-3	CAHGVGGPEQFF	TGTGCCCACGGAGTAGGGGGGCCCGAGCAGTTCTTC
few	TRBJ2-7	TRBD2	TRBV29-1	CSARVAGGDYNEQYF	TGCAGCGCCCGGGTAGCGGGTGGGGACTACAATGAGCAGTACTTC
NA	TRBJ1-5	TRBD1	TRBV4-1	CASSYTGQSNQPQHF	TGCGCCAGCTCATATACGGGACAGTCCAATCAGCCCCAGCATTTT
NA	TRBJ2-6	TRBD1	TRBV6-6	CASSNQGAGANVLTF	TGTGCCAGCAGTAACCAGGGGGCTGGGGCCAACGTCCTGACTTTC
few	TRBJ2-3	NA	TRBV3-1	CASSQLVEGTDTQYF	TGTGCCAGCAGCCAACTAGTTGAGGGGACAGATACGCAGTATTTT
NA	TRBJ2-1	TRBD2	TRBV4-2	CASSQGYSGVLNEQFF	TGTGCCAGCAGCCAAGGGTATAGCGGGGTGCTCAATGAGCAGTTCTTC
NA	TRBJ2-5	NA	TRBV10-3	CAISSNSAETQYF	TGTGCCATCAGTTCGAATAGCGCCGAGACCCAGTACTTC
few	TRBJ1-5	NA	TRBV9	CASSVGVTSNQPQHF	TGTGCCAGCAGCGTAGGGGTAACTAGCAATCAGCCCCAGCATTTT
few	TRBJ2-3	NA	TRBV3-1	CASSQEGRKGTDTQYF	TGTGCCAGCAGCCAAGAAGGACGGAAGGGCACAGATACGCAGTATTTT
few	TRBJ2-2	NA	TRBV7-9	CASSLFTGELFF	TGTGCCAGCAGCTTGTTCACCGGGGAGCTGTTTTTT
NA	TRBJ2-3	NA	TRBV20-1	CSASPRGRGTDTQYF	TGCAGTGCTAGCCCCCGGGGGCGGGGCACAGATACGCAGTATTTT
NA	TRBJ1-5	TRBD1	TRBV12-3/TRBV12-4	CASSLRGRDQPQHF	TGTGCCAGCAGTTTGAGGGGGCGTGATCAGCCCCAGCATTTT
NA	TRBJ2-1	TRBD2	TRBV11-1	CASSRAGVSYNEQFF	TGTGCCAGCAGTCGGGCGGGGGTCTCCTACAATGAGCAGTTCTTC
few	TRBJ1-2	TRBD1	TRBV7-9	CASSLYDREARGYTF	TGTGCCAGCAGCTTATATGACAGGGAGGCGCGGGGCTACACCTTC
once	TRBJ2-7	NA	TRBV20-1	CSALGLDSYEQYF	TGCAGTGCTCTGGGACTGGACTCCTACGAGCAGTACTTC
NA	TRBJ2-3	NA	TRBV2	CASTPEADTQYF	TGTGCCAGCACCCCCGAGGCAGATACGCAGTATTTT
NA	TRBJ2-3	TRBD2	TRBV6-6	CASRNLAGVRDTQYF	TGTGCCAGCAGGAACTTAGCGGGAGTAAGAGATACGCAGTATTTT
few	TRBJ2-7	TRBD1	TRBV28	CASSLWDRGLYEQYF	TGTGCCAGCAGTTTATGGGACAGGGGGCTCTACGAGCAGTACTTC
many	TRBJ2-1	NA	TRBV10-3	CATSPDSSGREQFF	TGTGCCACATCACCCGACTCCAGCGGGCGTGAGCAGTTCTTC
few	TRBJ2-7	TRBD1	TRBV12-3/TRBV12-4	CASSSGTGVTYEQYF	TGTGCCAGCAGTTCCGGGACAGGGGTCACCTACGAGCAGTACTTC
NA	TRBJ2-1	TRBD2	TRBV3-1	CASGTFSGSSYNEQFF	TGTGCCAGCGGAACTTTTAGCGGGAGCTCCTACAATGAGCAGTTCTTC
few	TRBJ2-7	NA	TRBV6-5	CASSGDPKGYEQYF	TGTGCCAGCAGCGGTGACCCAAAGGGGTACGAGCAGTACTTC
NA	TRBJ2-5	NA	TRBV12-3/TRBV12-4	CASLGQREETQYF	TGTGCCAGTCTTGGCCAGCGGGAAGAGACCCAGTACTTC
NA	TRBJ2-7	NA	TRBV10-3	CAISELRSSYNEQYF	TGTGCCATCAGTGAACTTCGCAGCTCCTACAATGAGCAGTACTTC
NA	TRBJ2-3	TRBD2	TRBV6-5	CASSLTRTSGQYF	TGTGCCAGCAGTTTGACTCGGACTAGCGGGCAGTATTTT